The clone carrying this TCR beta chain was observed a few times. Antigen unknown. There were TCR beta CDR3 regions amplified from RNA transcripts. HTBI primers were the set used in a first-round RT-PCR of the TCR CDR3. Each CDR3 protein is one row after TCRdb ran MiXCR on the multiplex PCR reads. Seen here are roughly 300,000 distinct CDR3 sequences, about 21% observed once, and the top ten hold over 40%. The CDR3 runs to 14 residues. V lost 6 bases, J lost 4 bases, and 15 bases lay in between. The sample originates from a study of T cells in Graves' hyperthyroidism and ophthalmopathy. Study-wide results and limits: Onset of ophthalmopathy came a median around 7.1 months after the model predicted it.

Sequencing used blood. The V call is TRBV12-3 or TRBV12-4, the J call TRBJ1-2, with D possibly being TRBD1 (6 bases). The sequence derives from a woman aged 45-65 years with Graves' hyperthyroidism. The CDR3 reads CASRGQGRIYGYTF. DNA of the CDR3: TGTGCCAGCAGAGGGCAGGGGCGAATCTATGGCTACACCTTC.